The TCR beta chain under discussion was sequenced for a study of shared clonotypes between healthy human individuals. Study-wide context: With ages of 18 to 49, the donors were a couple of women and a few men. Findings and caveats of the study: Relative to their counterparts shared across all four donors, non-shared clonotypes exhibited diminished generation probabilities.

In the original analysis: ImmunoSEQ sequences covered only the junction and lacked quality scores; filtering therefore differed. The data were produced by immunoSEQ multiplex PCR, yet TCRdb's version contains in-frame clones alone and is incomplete. That table furnishes V, J and clone size, whereas the DNA furnished D and trimming. The sample shows about 2.2 million clones, more than 85% of them seen only once. A remark on this clone: Its antigen remains unidentified.

The CDR3 spans 20 residues. Germline values: CDR1 MNHEY, CDR2 SMNVEV (reference sequence). Trimming stripped 2 bases from V and 7 bases from J, with 33 bases between. It was CD45RO-negative cells, positively selected for CCR7, that made up naive CD8 cells, with terminally differentiated effector memory CD45RA+ cells excluded. The source is a man between 18 and 29 years old in good health. Some clones in this sample may be carry-over from other donors' samples. The V call is TRBV27, the J call TRBJ2-7, with D perhaps matching TRBD2 (6 bases). The specimen sequenced was naive CD8+ T cells from PBMCs. This CDR3 reads CASSLTGEWGEAGLLTEQYF. CDR3 nucleotides: TGTGCCAGCAGTTTAACGGGGGAATGGGGGGAGGCCGGACTACTTACAGAGCAGTACTTC.